Following are 21 T cell receptor beta chains from one sample sequenced in a study. TCRdb re-called the 5' RACE reads through MiXCR, storing one row per CDR3 protein. The table records tens of thousands of distinct CDR3 sequences, about 28% of them present only once. Specimen: naive CD4+ T cells sorted from blood. Subset here: naive CD4+ T cells, CD4+CD45RA+CD25-. Source of these receptors: a female donor with breast cancer.

This clonotype was observed at least ten times. J is TRBJ1-1 and V is TRBV5-1; D gene uncertain. With 7 bases removed from V and 0 bases from J, the gap between germline ends came to 10 bases. The CDR3 is made up of 13 amino acids. Germline CDR1 and CDR2: SGHRS and YFSETQ. The chain's CDR3 is CASSQGMNTEAFF. Here the CDR3 DNA reads TGCGCCAGCTCCCAAGGAATGAACACTGAAGCTTTCTTT.

This clonotype was counted a few times. V usage is TRBV9 and J usage is TRBJ1-1; D gene uncertain. The CDR3 has 14 residues. With 1 base removed from V and 0 bases from J, the gap between germline ends came to 7 bases. Germline V gene data show CDR1 as SGDLS and CDR2 as YYNGEE. This CDR3 is CASSVHTLNTEAFF. The CDR3 DNA reads as TGTGCCAGCAGCGTACACACCTTGAACACTGAAGCTTTCTTT. Filled out from reference TRBV9 and TRBJ1-1, the complete variable domain reads DSGVTQTPKHLITATGQRVTLRCSPRSGDLSVYWYQQSLDQGLQFLIQYYNGEERAKGNILERFSAQQFPDLHSELNLSSLELGDSALYFCASSVHTLNTEAFFGQGTRLTVV.

This clonotype showed up many times. The CDR3: CASRHRGDTEPIYGYTF. The DNA for the CDR3 is TGCGCCAGCAGACATAGGGGTGACACAGAGCCGATCTATGGCTACACCTTC. This sequence joins TRBV4-1 and TRBJ1-2; TRBD1 is a possible D gene (5 bases). Trimming cost V 6 bases and J 4 bases, with 24 bases left between them. Looked up from germline, CDR1 is MGHRA and CDR2 is YSYEKL. CDR3 length equals 17 residues.

The gene calls are TRBV29-1 and TRBJ2-6; 7 bases are shared with TRBD1. The V gene end was trimmed by 5 bases and the J gene end by 0 bases; junction bases not matched to a gene: 10. Germline V gives CDR1 SQVTM, CDR2 ANQGSEA. This CDR3 is built from 17 residues. DNA for the CDR3: TGCAGCGTTTCCGTAGGACAGGTGCTCTCTGGGGCCAACGTCCTGACTTTC. This encodes CSVSVGQVLSGANVLTF.

This chain connects TRBV6-5 to TRBJ2-7; 10 nucleotides match TRBD2. Germline V gene lookup returns CDR1 MNHEY and CDR2 SVGAGI. With 6 bases clipped from V and 6 bases from J, the junction kept 14 bases outside the gene matches. The CDR3 is made up of 16 amino acids. The CDR3 DNA reads as TGTGCCAGCAGACGGATCGCCTTAGCGGGAGGTGGCGAGCAGTACTTC. As protein: CASRRIALAGGGEQYF.

The chain carries TRBV10-2 and TRBJ1-5, with TRBD1 matching 7 bases. CDR3 length equals 13 residues. V was clipped by 6 bases and J by 4 bases; unmatched bases: 3. From germline, CDR1 is WSHSY and CDR2 SAAADI. CDR3 loop: CASSWTGNQPQHF. The CDR3 coding sequence is TGCGCCAGCAGCTGGACAGGTAATCAGCCCCAGCATTTT.

V usage is TRBV18 and J usage is TRBJ1-1, with no clear D. The CDR3 runs 16 residues. V was shortened by 2 bases and J by 0 bases, with 13 bases between the two germline ends. Germline V gene data show CDR1 as KGHSH and CDR2 as LQKENI. This CDR3 reads CASSPSAAGMNTEAFF. The CDR3 region has the DNA TGTGCCAGCTCACCATCGGCGGCAGGTATGAACACTGAAGCTTTCTTT.

This clonotype was counted a few times. This CDR3 reads CAWSVLGGQETQYF. In DNA, the CDR3 is TGTGCCTGGAGTGTACTTGGGGGTCAAGAGACCCAGTACTTC. The chain recombines TRBV30 with TRBJ2-5; tentatively, D is TRBD1 or TRBD2 (5 bases each). The CDR3 contains 14 residues. The ends were cut back, 0 bases at V and 2 bases at J, with 10 bases in the middle. Germline assignment: CDR1 GTSNPN and CDR2 SVGIG (reference sequence). The complete variable domain, with remaining parts taken from reference TRBV30 and TRBJ2-5, reads SQTIHQWPATLVQPVGSPLSLECTVEGTSNPNLYWYRQAAGRGLQLLFYSVGIGQISSEVPQNLSASRPQDRQFILSSKKLLLSDSGFYLCAWSVLGGQETQYFGPGTRLLVL.

J is TRBJ2-3 and V is TRBV3-1, with 10 bases aligning to TRBD2. Germline V CDR1 and CDR2: LGHDT, YNNKEL (reference sequence). The CDR3 spans 17 residues. J was trimmed by 0 bases and V by 2 bases; bases with no gene match: 5. The CDR3 DNA reads as TGTGCCAGCAGCCAATACGGACTAGCGGCCAGCACAGATACGCAGTATTTT. Its protein is CASSQYGLAASTDTQYF.

For this clonotype: Relative to the germline gene, one junction end is altered; a read error may explain this. V gene TRBV5-6 combines with J gene TRBJ1-2, with 9 bases identical to TRBD1. This CDR3 is 15 amino acids long. Germline assignment: CDR1 SGHDT and CDR2 YYEEEE. In DNA, the CDR3 is TGTGTCAGCAGCTTGGGACAGGGAATGTACTATGGCTACACCTTC. Its protein is CVSSLGQGMYYGYTF.

V usage is TRBV4-2 and J usage is TRBJ1-1; D unclear. The V gene lost 1 base and the J gene lost 2 bases, with 8 bases spanning the gap. The CDR3 is 14 residues long. CDR1 and CDR2 (germline): LGHNA, YNFKEQ. The CDR3: CASSQARGNTEAFF. The CDR3 DNA reads TGTGCCAGCAGCCAAGCCCGGGGAAACACTGAAGCTTTCTTT.

The genes are TRBV12-3 or TRBV12-4 and TRBJ2-1; D is uncertain. The CDR3 runs to 13 residues. V lost 10 bases to trimming and J lost 5 bases, with 15 bases between them. CDR3: CANRRAGDNEQFF. The CDR3 DNA follows: TGTGCCAACCGACGGGCAGGCGACAATGAGCAGTTCTTC.

This sequence joins TRBV6-1 and TRBJ2-6; D unclear. In germline, CDR1 is MNHNS, CDR2 SASEGT. The CDR3 consists of 13 residues. Trimming stripped 4 bases from V and 0 bases from J, with 1 base between. CDR3 loop: CASSASGANVLTF. The CDR3 DNA reads TGTGCCAGCAGTGCCTCTGGGGCCAACGTCCTGACTTTC.

The chain uses TRBV7-2 and TRBJ1-3; 7 positions agree with TRBD1. V was clipped by 5 bases and J by 4 bases; unmatched bases: 8. This CDR3 is built from 15 residues. Germline V gene sequence: CDR1 SGHTA, CDR2 FQGNSA. For the CDR3, the DNA is TGTGCCAGCAGCCCCCAGGGGGGGTTGGGAAACACCATATATTTT. Its protein product is CASSPQGGLGNTIYF.

The chain couples TRBV7-9 to TRBJ2-2, with no clear D. This CDR3 spans 15 amino acids. V dropped 5 bases and J dropped 3 bases, with 13 bases sitting between them. Germline V lookup: CDR1 SEHNR, CDR2 FQNEAQ (reference sequence). The CDR3 DNA is TGTGCCAGCAGCCGTGACCTCACGGACACCGGGGAGCTGTTTTTT. Translating gives CASSRDLTDTGELFF. Supplemented by reference TRBV7-9 and TRBJ2-2, the full variable domain reads DTGVSQNPRHKITKRGQNVTFRCDPISEHNRLYWYRQTLGQGPEFLTYFQNEAQLEKSRLLSDRFSAERPKGSFSTLEIQRTEQGDSAMYLCASSRDLTDTGELFFGEGSRLTVL.

V and J are TRBV9 and TRBJ1-1; D not certain. This CDR3 is built from 11 residues. The ends were cut back, 4 bases at V and 5 bases at J, with 6 bases in the middle. CDR1 is SGDLS, CDR2 YYNGEE, per germline. The chain's CDR3 is CASSPSTEAFF. The DNA of the CDR3 is TGTGCCAGCAGCCCGAGTACTGAAGCTTTCTTT.

This chain joins TRBV20-1 and TRBJ2-7; tentative D call: TRBD2 (6 bases). This CDR3 is 13 amino acids long. Trimming left V 5 bases short and J 0 bases short, with 11 bases between. Germline-derived CDR1 and CDR2 are DFQATT and SNEGSKA (reference sequence). The CDR3 protein is CSAEDGSSYEQYF. CDR3 nucleotide sequence: TGCAGTGCTGAGGACGGGAGCTCCTACGAGCAGTACTTC.

This clonotype came up a few times. The chain joins TRBV2 to TRBJ2-5; D remains ambiguous. The CDR3 contains 12 residues. CDR1 and CDR2 from the germline V gene are SNHLY and FYNNEI. Trimming pared 8 bases from V and 1 base from J, leaving 8 bases between. In DNA form, the CDR3 reads TGTGCCAGCGCTCAGTTCCAAGAGACCCAGTACTTC. It encodes CASAQFQETQYF.

V and J are TRBV6-1 and TRBJ2-7; either TRBD1 or TRBD2 may fit D (5 bases each). CDR1 MNHNS and CDR2 SASEGT come from the germline V gene. The CDR3 totals 13 residues. V was shortened by 2 bases and J by 2 bases, with 7 bases between the two germline ends. The CDR3 DNA sequence: TGTGCCAGCAGTGAACGAGGGGCCTACGAGCAGTACTTC. Amino acids: CASSERGAYEQYF.

The chain is built from TRBV12-3 or TRBV12-4 and TRBJ2-1; the match to TRBD2 covers 11 bases. J was trimmed by 5 bases and V by 1 base; bases with no gene match: 1. The CDR3 spans 15 residues. This CDR3 reads CASSLEGLADNEQFF. CDR3 in DNA: TGTGCCAGCAGTTTAGAGGGACTAGCGGACAATGAGCAGTTCTTC.

Only a few counts were recorded for this clonotype. The gene calls are TRBV7-9 and TRBJ2-7; D is ambiguous. The CDR3 totals 12 residues. The ends were cut back, 5 bases at V and 5 bases at J, with 10 bases in the middle. In germline, CDR1 is SEHNR, CDR2 FQNEAQ (reference sequence). The CDR3 DNA reads TGTGCCAGCAGCCCTACGAGCCACGAGCAGTACTTC. Protein product: CASSPTSHEQYF.